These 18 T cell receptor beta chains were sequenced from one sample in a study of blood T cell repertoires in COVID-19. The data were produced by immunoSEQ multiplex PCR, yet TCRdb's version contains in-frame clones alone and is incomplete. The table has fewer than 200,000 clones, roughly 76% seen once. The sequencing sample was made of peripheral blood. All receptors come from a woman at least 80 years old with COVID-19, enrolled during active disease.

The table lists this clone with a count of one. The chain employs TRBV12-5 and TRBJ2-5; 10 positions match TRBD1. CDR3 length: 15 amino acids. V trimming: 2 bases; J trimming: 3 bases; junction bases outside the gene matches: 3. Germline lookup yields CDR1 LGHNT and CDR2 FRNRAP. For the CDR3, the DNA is TGTGCTAGTGGTTTGCCGGGACAGGGGAAAGAGACCCAGTACTTC. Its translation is CASGLPGQGKETQYF.

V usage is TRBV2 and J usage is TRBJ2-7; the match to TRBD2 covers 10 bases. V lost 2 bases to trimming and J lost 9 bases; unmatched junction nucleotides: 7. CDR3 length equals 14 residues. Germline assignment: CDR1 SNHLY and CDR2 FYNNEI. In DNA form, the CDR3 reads TGTGCCAGCAGTGAAAAACCGGGACTAGCGCCGCAGTACTTC. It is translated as CASSEKPGLAPQYF.

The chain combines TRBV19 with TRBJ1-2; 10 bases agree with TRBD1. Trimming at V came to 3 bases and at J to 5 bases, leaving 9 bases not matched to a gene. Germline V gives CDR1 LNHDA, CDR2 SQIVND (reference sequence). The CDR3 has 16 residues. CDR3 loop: CASSMVSTGGRYGYTF. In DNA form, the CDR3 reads TGTGCCAGTAGTATGGTGTCGACAGGGGGCCGGTATGGCTACACCTTC.

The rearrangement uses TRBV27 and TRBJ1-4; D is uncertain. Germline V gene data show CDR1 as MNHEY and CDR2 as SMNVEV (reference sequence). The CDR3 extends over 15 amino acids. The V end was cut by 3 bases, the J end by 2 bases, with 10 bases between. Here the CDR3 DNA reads TGTGCCAGCAGTTTGCAGCCGGGGACTAATGAAAAACTGTTTTTT. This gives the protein CASSLQPGTNEKLFF.

The CDR3 loop reads CASSGEYGYTF. The CDR3 nucleotides are TGTGCCAGCAGTGGCGAGTATGGCTACACCTTC. The chain joins TRBV2 to TRBJ1-2; D uncertain. The germline gives CDR1 SNHLY, CDR2 FYNNEI. V lost 4 bases, J lost 5 bases, and 5 bases lay in between. The CDR3 sequence is 11 residues long.

The CDR3 sequence is CSAVQDTEAFF. In DNA, the CDR3 is TGCAGTGCTGTCCAGGACACTGAAGCTTTCTTT. The chain carries TRBV20-1 and TRBJ1-1; D gene unclear. Germline V gives CDR1 DFQATT, CDR2 SNEGSKA (reference sequence). This CDR3 contains 11 residues. The ends were cut back, 5 bases at V and 3 bases at J, with 7 bases in the middle.

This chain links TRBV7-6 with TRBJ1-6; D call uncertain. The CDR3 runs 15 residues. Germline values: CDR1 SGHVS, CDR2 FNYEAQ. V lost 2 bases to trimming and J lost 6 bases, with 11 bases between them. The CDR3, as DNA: TGTGCCAGCAGCTTATCTGTCACTGCTAATTCACCCCTCCACTTT. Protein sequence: CASSLSVTANSPLHF.

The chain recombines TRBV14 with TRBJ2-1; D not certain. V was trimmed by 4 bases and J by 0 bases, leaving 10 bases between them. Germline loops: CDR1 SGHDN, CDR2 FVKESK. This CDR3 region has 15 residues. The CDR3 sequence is CASSRNLGSYNEQFF. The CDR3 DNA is TGTGCCAGCAGCCGGAACCTAGGCTCCTACAATGAGCAGTTCTTC.

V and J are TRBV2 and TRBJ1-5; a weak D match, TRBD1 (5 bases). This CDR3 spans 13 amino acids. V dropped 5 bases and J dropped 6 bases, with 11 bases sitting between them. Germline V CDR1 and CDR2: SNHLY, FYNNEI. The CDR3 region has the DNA TGTGCCAGCAGTTTAGGGGATTTTCAGCCCCAGCATTTT. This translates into CASSLGDFQPQHF.

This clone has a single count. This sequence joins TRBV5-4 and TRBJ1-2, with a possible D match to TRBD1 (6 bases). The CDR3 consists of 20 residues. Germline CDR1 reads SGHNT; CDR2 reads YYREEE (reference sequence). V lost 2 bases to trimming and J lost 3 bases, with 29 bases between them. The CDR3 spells CASSFGRYWTDPLKDYGYTF. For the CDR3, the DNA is TGTGCCAGCAGCTTTGGTCGTTACTGGACAGATCCCCTTAAAGACTATGGCTACACCTTC.

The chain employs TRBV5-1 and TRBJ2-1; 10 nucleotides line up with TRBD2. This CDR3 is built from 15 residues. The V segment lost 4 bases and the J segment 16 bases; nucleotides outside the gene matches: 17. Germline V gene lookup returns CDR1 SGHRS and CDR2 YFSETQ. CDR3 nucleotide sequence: TGCGCCAGCAGCGGGGAAGGACTAGCGGAAGAGTCGGTCTTCTTC. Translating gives CASSGEGLAEESVFF.

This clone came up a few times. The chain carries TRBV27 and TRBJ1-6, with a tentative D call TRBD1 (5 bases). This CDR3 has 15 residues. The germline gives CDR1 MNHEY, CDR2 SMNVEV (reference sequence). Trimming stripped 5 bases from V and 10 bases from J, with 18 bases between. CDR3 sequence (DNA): TGTGCCAGCAGTCTCGCCAGGGCGGAGGGATCACCCCTCCACTTT. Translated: CASSLARAEGSPLHF.

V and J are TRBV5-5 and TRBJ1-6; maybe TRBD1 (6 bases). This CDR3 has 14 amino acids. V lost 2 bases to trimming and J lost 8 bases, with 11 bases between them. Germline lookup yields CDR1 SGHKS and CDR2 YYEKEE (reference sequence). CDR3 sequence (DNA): TGTGCCAGCAGCTTAACAGGGATATATTCACCCCTCCACTTT. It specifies CASSLTGIYSPLHF.

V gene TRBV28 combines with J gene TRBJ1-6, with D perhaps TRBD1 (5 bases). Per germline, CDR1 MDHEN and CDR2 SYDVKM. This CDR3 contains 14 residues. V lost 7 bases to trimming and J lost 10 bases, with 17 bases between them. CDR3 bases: TGTGCCAGCACCGGCGAAGGGGCACGGTCACCCCTCCACTTT. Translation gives CASTGEGARSPLHF. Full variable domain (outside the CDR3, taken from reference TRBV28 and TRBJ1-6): DVKVTQSSRYLVKRTGEKVFLECVQDMDHENMFWYRQDPGLGLRLIYFSYDVKMKEKGDIPEGYSVSREKKERFSLILESASTNQTSMYLCASTGEGARSPLHFGNGTRLTVT.

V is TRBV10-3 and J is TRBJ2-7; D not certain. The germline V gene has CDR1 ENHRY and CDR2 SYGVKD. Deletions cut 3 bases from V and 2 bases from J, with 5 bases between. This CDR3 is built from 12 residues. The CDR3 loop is CAISDSAYEQYF. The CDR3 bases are TGTGCCATCAGTGACTCTGCCTACGAGCAGTACTTC.

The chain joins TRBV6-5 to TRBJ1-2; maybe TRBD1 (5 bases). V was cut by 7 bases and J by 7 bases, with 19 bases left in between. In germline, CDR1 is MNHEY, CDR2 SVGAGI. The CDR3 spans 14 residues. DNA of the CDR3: TGTGCCAGCACCTCCGGGGGGGTCGGTGGTGGCTACACCTTC. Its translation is CASTSGGVGGGYTF.

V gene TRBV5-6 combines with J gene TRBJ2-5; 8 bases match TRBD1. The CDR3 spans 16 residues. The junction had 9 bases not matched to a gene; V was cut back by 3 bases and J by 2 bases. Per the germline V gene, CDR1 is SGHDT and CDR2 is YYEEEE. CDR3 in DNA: TGTGCCAGCAGCTCCGAAGCAACAGGGGGACAAGAGACCCAGTACTTC. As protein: CASSSEATGGQETQYF.

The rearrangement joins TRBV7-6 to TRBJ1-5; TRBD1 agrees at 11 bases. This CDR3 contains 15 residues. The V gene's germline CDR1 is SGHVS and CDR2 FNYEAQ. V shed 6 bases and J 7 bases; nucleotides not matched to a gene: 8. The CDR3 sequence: CASREGTGGKQPQHF. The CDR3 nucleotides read TGTGCCAGCAGGGAAGGGACAGGGGGGAAACAGCCCCAGCATTTT. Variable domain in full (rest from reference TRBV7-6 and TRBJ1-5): GAGVSQSPRYKVTKRGQDVALRCDPISGHVSLYWYRQALGQGPEFLTYFNYEAQQDKSGLPNDRFSAERPEGSISTLTIQRTEQRDSAMYRCASREGTGGKQPQHFGDGTRLSIL.